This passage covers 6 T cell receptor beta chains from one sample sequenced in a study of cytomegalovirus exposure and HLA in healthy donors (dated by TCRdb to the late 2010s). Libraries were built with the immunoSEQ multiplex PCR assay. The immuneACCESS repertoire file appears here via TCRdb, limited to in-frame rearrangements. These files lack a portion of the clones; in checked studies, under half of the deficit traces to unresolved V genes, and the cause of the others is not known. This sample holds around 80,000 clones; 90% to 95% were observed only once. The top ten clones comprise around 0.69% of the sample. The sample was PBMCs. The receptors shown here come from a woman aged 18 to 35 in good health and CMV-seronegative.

CDR3 nucleotide sequence: TGTGCCAGCAGCCCGACAGGGGGGGTTGAAGCTTTCTTT. Protein sequence: CASSPTGGVEAFF. This chain connects TRBV7-8 to TRBJ1-1, with 9 bases aligning to TRBD1. V gave up 5 bases and J gave up 7 bases; unmatched junction bases: 5. The germline V gene has CDR1 SGHVS and CDR2 FQNEAQ. This CDR3 region has 13 residues.

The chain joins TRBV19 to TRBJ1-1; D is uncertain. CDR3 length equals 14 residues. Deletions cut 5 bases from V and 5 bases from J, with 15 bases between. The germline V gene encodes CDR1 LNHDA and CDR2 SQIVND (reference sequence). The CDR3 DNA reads TGTGCCAGTAGTTCCGGTGGCCTCGGGACTGAAGCTTTCTTT. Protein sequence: CASSSGGLGTEAFF.

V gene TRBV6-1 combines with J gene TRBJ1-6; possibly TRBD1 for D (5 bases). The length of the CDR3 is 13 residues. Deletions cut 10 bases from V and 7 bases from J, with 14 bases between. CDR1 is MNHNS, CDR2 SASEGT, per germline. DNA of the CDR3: TGTGCCACCCGGACATCCGCAAATTCACCCCTCCACTTT. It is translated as CATRTSANSPLHF.

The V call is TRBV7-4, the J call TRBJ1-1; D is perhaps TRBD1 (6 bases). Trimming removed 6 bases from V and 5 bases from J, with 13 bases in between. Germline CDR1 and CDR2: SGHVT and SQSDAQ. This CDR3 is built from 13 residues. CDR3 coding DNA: TGTGCCAGCAGTTCAACAGGGAGTACTGAAGCTTTCTTT. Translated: CASSSTGSTEAFF.

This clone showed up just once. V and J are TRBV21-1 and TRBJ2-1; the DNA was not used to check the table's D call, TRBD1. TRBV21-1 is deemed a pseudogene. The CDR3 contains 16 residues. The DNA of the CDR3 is TGTGCCAGCAGCAACGGTCTATCCGGGACAGGGGGTGAGCAGTTCTTC. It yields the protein CASSNGLSGTGGEQFF.

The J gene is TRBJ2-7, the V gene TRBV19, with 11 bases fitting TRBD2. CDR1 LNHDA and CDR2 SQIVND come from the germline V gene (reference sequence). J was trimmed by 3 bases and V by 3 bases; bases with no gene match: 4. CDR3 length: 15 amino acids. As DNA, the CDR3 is TGTGCCAGTAGTATGTTAGCGGGGGGGATCTACGAGCAGTACTTC. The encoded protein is CASSMLAGGIYEQYF.